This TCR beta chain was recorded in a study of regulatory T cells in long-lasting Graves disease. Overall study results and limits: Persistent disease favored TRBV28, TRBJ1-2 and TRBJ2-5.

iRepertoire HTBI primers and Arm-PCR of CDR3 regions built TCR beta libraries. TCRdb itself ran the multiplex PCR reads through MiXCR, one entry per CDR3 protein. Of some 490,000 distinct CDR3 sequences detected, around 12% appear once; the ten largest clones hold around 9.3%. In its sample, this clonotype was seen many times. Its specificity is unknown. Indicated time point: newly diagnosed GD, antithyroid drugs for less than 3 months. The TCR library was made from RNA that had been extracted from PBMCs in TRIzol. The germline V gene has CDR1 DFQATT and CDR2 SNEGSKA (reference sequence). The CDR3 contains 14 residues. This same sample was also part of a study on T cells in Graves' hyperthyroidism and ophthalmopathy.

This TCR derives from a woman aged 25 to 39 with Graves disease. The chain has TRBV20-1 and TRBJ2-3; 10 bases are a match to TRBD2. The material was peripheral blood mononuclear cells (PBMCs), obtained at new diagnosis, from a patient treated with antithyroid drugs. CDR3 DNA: TGCAGCGCTTCCCTAGCGGGAGCCCCTGATACGCAGTATTTT. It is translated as CSASLAGAPDTQYF.